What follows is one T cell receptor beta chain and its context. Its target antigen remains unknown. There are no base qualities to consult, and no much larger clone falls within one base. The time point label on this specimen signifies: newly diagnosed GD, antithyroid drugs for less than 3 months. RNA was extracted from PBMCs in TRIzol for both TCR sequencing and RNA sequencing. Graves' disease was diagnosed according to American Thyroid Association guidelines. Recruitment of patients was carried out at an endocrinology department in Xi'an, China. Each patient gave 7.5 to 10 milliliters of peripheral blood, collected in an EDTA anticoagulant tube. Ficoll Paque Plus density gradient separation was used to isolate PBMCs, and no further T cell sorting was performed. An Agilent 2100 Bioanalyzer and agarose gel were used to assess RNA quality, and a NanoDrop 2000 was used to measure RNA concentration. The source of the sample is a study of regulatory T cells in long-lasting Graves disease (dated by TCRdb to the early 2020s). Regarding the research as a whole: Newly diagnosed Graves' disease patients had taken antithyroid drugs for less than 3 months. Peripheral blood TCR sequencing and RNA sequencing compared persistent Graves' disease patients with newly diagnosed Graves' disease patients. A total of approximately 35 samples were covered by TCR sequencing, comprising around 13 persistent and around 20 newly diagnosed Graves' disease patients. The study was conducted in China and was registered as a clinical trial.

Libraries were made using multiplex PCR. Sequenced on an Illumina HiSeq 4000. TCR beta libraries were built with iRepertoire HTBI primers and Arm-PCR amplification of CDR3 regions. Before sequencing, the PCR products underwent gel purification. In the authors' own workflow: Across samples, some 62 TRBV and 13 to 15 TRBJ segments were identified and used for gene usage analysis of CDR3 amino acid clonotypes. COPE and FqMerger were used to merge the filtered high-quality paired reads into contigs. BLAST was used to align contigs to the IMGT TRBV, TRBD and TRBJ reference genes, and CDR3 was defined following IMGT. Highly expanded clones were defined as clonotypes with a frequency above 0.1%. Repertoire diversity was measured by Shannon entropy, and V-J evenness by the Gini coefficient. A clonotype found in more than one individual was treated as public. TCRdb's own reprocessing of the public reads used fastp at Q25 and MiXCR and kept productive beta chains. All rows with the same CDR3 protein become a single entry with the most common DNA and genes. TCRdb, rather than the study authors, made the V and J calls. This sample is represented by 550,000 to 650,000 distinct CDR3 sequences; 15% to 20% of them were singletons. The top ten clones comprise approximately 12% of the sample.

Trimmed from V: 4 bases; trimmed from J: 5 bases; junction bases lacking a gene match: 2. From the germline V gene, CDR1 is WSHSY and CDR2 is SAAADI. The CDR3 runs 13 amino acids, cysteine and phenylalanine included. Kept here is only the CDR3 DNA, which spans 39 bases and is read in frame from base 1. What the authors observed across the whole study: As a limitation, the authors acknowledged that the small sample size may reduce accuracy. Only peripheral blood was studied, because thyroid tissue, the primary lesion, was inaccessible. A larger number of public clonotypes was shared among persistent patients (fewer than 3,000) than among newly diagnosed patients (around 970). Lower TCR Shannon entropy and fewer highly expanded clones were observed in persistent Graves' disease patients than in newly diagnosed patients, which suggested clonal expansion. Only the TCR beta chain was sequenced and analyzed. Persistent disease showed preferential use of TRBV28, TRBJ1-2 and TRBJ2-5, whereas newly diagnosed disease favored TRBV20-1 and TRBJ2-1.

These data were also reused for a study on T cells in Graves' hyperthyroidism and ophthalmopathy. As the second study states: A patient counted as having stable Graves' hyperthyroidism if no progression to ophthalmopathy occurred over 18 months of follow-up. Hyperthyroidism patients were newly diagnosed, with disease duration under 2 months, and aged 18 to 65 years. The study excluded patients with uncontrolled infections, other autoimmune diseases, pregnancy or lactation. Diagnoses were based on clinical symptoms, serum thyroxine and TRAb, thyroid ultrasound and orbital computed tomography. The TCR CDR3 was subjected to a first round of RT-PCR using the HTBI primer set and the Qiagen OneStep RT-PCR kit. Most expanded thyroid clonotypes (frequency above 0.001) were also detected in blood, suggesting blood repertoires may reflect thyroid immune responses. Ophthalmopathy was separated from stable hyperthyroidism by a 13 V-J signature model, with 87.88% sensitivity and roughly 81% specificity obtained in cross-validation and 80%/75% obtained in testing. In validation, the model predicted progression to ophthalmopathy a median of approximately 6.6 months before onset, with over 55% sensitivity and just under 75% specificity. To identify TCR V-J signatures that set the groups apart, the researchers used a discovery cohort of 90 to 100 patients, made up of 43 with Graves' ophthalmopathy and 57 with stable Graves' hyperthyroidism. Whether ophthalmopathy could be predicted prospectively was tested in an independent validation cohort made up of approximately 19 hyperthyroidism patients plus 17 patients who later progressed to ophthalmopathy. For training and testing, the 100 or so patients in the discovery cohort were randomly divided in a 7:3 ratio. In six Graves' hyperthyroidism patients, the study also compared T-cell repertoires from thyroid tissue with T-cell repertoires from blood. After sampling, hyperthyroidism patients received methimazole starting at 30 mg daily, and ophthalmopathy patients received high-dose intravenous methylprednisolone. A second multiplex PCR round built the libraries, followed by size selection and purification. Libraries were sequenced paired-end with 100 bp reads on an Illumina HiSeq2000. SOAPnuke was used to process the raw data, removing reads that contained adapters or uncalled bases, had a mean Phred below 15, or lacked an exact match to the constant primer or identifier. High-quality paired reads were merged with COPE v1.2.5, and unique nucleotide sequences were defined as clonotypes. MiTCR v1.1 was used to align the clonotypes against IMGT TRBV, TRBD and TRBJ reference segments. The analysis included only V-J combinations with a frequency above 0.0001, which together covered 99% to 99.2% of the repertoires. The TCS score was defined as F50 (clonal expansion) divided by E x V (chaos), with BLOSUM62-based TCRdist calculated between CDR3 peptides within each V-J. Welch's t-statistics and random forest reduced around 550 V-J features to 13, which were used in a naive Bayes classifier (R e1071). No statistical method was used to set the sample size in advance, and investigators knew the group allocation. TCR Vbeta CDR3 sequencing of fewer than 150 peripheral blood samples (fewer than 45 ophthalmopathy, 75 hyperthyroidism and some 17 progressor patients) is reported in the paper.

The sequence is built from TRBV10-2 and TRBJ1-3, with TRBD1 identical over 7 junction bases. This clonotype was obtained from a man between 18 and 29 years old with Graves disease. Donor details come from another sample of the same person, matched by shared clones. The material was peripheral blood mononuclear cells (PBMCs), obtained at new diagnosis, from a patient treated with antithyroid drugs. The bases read TGCGCCAGCAGTGGGGACAGCCGAAACACCATATATTTT. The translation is CASSGDSRNTIYF.